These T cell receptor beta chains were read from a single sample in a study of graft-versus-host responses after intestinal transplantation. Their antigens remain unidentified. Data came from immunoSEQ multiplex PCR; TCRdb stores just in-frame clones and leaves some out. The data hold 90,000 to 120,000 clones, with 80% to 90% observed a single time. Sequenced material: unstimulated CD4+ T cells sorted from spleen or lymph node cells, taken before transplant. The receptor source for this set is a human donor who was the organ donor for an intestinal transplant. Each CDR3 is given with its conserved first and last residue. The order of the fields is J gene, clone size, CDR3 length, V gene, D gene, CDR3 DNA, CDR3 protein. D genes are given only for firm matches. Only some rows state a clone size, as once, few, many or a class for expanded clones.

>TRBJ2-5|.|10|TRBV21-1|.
TGTGCCAGCAGCAAAGAGACCCAGTACTTC
CASSKETQYF
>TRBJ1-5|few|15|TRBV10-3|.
TGTGCCATCAGTGAGTCGGCGGGGTACGGTCAGCCCCAGCATTTT
CAISESAGYGQPQHF
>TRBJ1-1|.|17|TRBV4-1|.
TGCGCCAGCAGCTCGCACCCCTCGGCGGCCATGAACACTGAAGCTTTCTTT
CASSSHPSAAMNTEAFF
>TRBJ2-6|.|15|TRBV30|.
TGTGCCTGGAGCCTACTAGGGACTGGGGCCAACGTCCTGACTTTC
CAWSLLGTGANVLTF
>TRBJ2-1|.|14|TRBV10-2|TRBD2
TGCGCCAGCCATAGCGGGAGGGGCGGGGATGAGCAGTTCTTC
CASHSGRGGDEQFF
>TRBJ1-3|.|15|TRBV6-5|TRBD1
TGTGCCAGCAGTCAACACAGGGGGAATGGAAACACCATATATTTT
CASSQHRGNGNTIYF
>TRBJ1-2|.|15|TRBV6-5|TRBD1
TGTGCCAGCAGAAAACCGGGACAGGGATACTATGGCTACACCTTC
CASRKPGQGYYGYTF
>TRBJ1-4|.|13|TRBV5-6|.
TGTGCCAGCAGCTGGGAGAGGGGTGAAAAACTGTTTTTT
CASSWERGEKLFF
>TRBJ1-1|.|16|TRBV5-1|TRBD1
TGCGCCAGCAGCTTTGGCGACAGGGGGCGCGACACTGAAGCTTTCTTT
CASSFGDRGRDTEAFF
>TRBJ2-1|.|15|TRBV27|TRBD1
TGTGCCAGCAGCCTTCGACAGGGGGTCTACAATGAGCAGTTCTTC
CASSLRQGVYNEQFF
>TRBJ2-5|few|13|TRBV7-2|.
TGTGCCAGCAGTCCGGGACTGCAAGAGACCCAGTACTTC
CASSPGLQETQYF
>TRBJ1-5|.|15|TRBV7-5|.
TGTGTCAGAAGCCCGCGACGGGGGTGCAATCAGCCCCAGCATTTT
CVRSPRRGCNQPQHF
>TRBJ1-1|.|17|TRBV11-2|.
TGTGCCAGCAGCTTAGCTAGGGGAACTAGGTTGAACACTGAAGCTTTCTTT
CASSLARGTRLNTEAFF
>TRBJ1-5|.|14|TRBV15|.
TGTGCCACCAGCAGATCACTGCCATGGCGGCCCCAGCATTTT
CATSRSLPWRPQHF
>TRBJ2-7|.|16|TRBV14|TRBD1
TGTGCCAGCAGCCGAGCCCCGGGACAGGGGTTCTACGAGCAGTACTTC
CASSRAPGQGFYEQYF
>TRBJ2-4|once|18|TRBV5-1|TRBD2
TGCGCCAGCAGCTTGTTTCCCCGGCTGCTAGCGGGGGAAAACATTCAGTACTTC
CASSLFPRLLAGENIQYF
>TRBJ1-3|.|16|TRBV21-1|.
TGTGCCAGCAGCAAAGAGAAATGGTGGCCTGGAAACACCATATATTTT
CASSKEKWWPGNTIYF
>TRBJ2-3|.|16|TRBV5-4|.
TGTGCCAGCAGCTCGGGTCGGGAGAGGAGCACAGATACGCAGTATTTT
CASSSGRERSTDTQYF
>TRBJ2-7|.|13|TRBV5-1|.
TGCGCCAGCAGCTTGGCAGGTTCCTACAAGCAGTACTTC
CASSLAGSYKQYF
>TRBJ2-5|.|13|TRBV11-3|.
TGTGCCAGCAGCACCGGGCTTCGGGAGACCCAGTACTTC
CASSTGLRETQYF
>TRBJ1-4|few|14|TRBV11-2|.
TGTGCCAGCAGCTTAGGGCAGTTGAGTGAAAAACTGTTTTTT
CASSLGQLSEKLFF
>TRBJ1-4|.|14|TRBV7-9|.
TGTGCCAGCAGCTTACAGGGTACTAATGAAAAACTGTTTTTT
CASSLQGTNEKLFF
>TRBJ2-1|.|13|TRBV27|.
TGTGCCAGCAGTTTAAGGGGGTCAGGTGAGCAGTTCTTC
CASSLRGSGEQFF
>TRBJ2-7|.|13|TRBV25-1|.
TGTGCCAGCACTGGGGCCCTAACCTACGAGCAGTACTTC
CASTGALTYEQYF
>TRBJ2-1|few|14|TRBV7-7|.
TGTGCTAGCAGCCTGGACCAAACATACAATGAGCAGTTCTTC
CASSLDQTYNEQFF
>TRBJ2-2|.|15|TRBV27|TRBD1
TGTGCCAGCAGTTGGACAGGGGGTGTCACCGGGGAGCTGTTTTTT
CASSWTGGVTGELFF